One and the same sample provided the 32 T cell receptor beta chains below, sequenced in a study of shared clonotypes between healthy human individuals. The assay was immunoSEQ multiplex PCR, and TCRdb's table has in-frame clones only and misses some. The data show millions of clones, around nine tenths seen once. The material sequenced was naive CD4+ T cells sorted from blood. Subset in this sample: CD45RA+ positively selected. The receptors here all came from a man aged 18-30 years in good health.

The rearrangement uses TRBV11-3 and TRBJ1-1; TRBD1 might be the D (6 bases). Germline V gene data show CDR1 as SGHNT and CDR2 as YENEEA. Trimming removed 4 bases from V and 1 base from J, with 7 bases in between. The CDR3 contains 13 residues. Here the CDR3 DNA reads TGTGCCAGCAGCTGGGGGGCGAACACTGAAGCTTTCTTT. It yields the protein CASSWGANTEAFF. Based on the CDR3 plus reference TRBV11-3 and TRBJ1-1, the full variable domain is EAGVVQSPRYKIIEKKQPVAFWCNPISGHNTLYWYLQNLGQGPELLIRYENEEAVDDSQLPKDRFSAERLKGVDSTLKIQPAELGDSAVYLCASSWGANTEAFFGQGTRLTVV.

V gene TRBV19 combines with J gene TRBJ2-5, with 7 nucleotides matching TRBD1. Germline V CDR1 and CDR2: LNHDA, SQIVND (reference sequence). This CDR3 is 13 amino acids long. V dropped 5 bases and J dropped 5; count of bases not matched to a gene: 5. The CDR3 region has the DNA TGTGCCAGTAGTGTAACAGGGGTGGAGACCCAGTACTTC. Its translation: CASSVTGVETQYF.

The J gene is TRBJ1-2, the V gene TRBV7-2; 9 nucleotides agree with TRBD1. The CDR3 consists of 14 residues. V shed 0 bases and J 4 bases; nucleotides not matched to a gene: 0. From germline, CDR1 is SGHTA and CDR2 FQGNSA. The DNA for the CDR3 is TGTGCCAGCAGCTTAGCGACAGGGGGCTATGGCTACACCTTC. Translated, it gives CASSLATGGYGYTF.

This chain uses TRBV10-2 with TRBJ2-2; 9 bases agree with TRBD1. The CDR3 contains 15 residues. Germline V gene sequence: CDR1 WSHSY, CDR2 SAAADI. Trimming removed 6 bases from V and 7 bases from J; junction bases left unmatched: 9. The CDR3 coding sequence is TGCGCCAGCAGAGAGGACAGGGGAATTATCGGGGAGCTGTTTTTT. Amino acid sequence: CASREDRGIIGELFF.

With regard to this clone: The same CDR3 is also encoded by other DNA sequences in this sample. The chain joins TRBV28 to TRBJ1-2, with D possibly TRBD1 on 6 matching bases. The CDR3 contains 13 residues. Deletions cut 9 bases from V and 2 bases from J, with 13 bases between. Per the germline V gene, CDR1 is MDHEN and CDR2 is SYDVKM. The CDR3 DNA is TGTGCCAGTTTGGACAGAACAAACTATGGCTACACCTTC. This gives the protein CASLDRTNYGYTF.

The chain couples TRBV11-3 to TRBJ2-3, with 14 bases identical to TRBD2. The CDR3 contains 16 residues. The V segment lost 4 bases and the J segment 4 bases; nucleotides outside the gene matches: 4. The V gene's germline CDR1 is SGHNT and CDR2 YENEEA. This chain's CDR3 is CASSSGLAGVSDTQYF. CDR3 nucleotides: TGTGCCAGCAGCTCGGGACTAGCGGGAGTGTCAGATACGCAGTATTTT.

The chain has TRBV5-4 and TRBJ1-2, with a weak D call TRBD1 (5 bases). Germline V CDR1 and CDR2: SGHNT, YYREEE (reference sequence). CDR3 length: 14 amino acids. Trimming removed 1 base from V and 8 bases from J, with 15 bases in between. The DNA for the CDR3 is TGTGCCAGCAGCTTGTCCGCGGGGCTTGGGGGCTACACCTTC. Translating it yields CASSLSAGLGGYTF. Together with reference TRBV5-4 and TRBJ1-2, the CDR3 gives the full variable domain: ETGVTQSPTHLIKTRGQQVTLRCSSQSGHNTVSWYQQALGQGPQFIFQYYREEENGRGNFPPRFSGLQFPNYSSELNVNALELDDSALYLCASSLSAGLGGYTFGSGTRLTVV.

The chain employs TRBV28 and TRBJ1-5; no reliable D call. Germline lookup yields CDR1 MDHEN and CDR2 SYDVKM. The CDR3 spans 11 residues. V shed 9 bases and J shed 4 bases, with 7 bases lying between them. CDR3 sequence: CASARNQPQHF. CDR3 DNA sequence: TGTGCCAGTGCCCGGAATCAGCCCCAGCATTTT.

The rearrangement joins TRBV6-5 to TRBJ1-2; a possible D gene is TRBD1 (5 bases). V gave up 2 bases and J gave up 5 bases, with 9 bases separating them. The CDR3 is 13 residues long. Germline V gene data show CDR1 as MNHEY and CDR2 as SVGAGI. CDR3 protein: CASSYPGAYGYTF. CDR3 coding DNA: TGTGCCAGCAGTTACCCCGGGGCGTATGGCTACACCTTC.

The rearrangement links TRBV7-2 to TRBJ2-3; no clear D. Germline V gene sequence: CDR1 SGHTA, CDR2 FQGNSA. The V end lost 1 base, the J end lost 2 bases, and 10 bases lay between the germline ends. The CDR3 totals 15 residues. In nucleotides, the CDR3 is TGTGCCAGCAGCTTAGTACAGAGTACCACAGATACGCAGTATTTT. This gives the protein CASSLVQSTTDTQYF.

This chain uses TRBV6-6 with TRBJ1-5; tentative D call: TRBD1 (5 bases). V was trimmed by 2 bases and J by 2 bases, leaving 10 bases between them. Looked up from germline, CDR1 is MNHNY and CDR2 is SVGAGI (reference sequence). CDR3 size: 15 residues. In nucleotides, the CDR3 is TGTGCCAGCAGTTACGCCGGGACTGGCAATCAGCCCCAGCATTTT. This sequence encodes CASSYAGTGNQPQHF.

The V gene is TRBV6-5, the J gene TRBJ1-2, with 11 bases that match TRBD1. V gave up 5 bases and J gave up 7 bases; unmatched junction bases: 9. The germline V gene encodes CDR1 MNHEY and CDR2 SVGAGI. CDR3 length: 15 amino acids. The CDR3 protein is CASSPGTGGGAGYTF. The CDR3 region has the DNA TGTGCCAGCAGTCCTGGGACAGGGGGAGGAGCTGGCTACACCTTC.

The chain uses TRBV4-2 and TRBJ2-5, with a tentative D call TRBD1 (6 bases). V lost 3 bases and J lost 5, with 10 bases in between. The CDR3 extends over 13 amino acids. CDR1 is LGHNA and CDR2 is YNFKEQ in the germline V gene. CDR3 nucleotide sequence: TGTGCCAGCAGCCAGGGGACATTTGAGACCCAGTACTTC. Its translation: CASSQGTFETQYF.

The chain joins TRBV7-9 to TRBJ2-7; the match to TRBD1 covers 7 bases. The J segment lost 0 bases and the V segment lost 7 bases, leaving 9 bases of the junction unmatched. The CDR3 sequence is 15 residues long. CDR1 and CDR2 (germline): SEHNR, FQNEAQ (reference sequence). The CDR3 DNA sequence: TGTGCCAGCACCTGGTGGGACAGAGTCTCCTACGAGCAGTACTTC. It codes for CASTWWDRVSYEQYF.

The rearrangement links TRBV12-5 to TRBJ2-5, with D possibly being TRBD2 (5 bases). V was pared by 1 base and J by 1 base, with 10 bases between. This CDR3 region has 15 residues. Per germline, CDR1 LGHNT and CDR2 FRNRAP. This CDR3 is CASGLDRTRQETQYF. CDR3 DNA sequence: TGTGCTAGTGGTTTGGACCGGACTCGCCAAGAGACCCAGTACTTC.

The CDR3 is CASSLGGQGASYGYTF. The CDR3 DNA sequence: TGCGCCAGCAGCTTGGGAGGACAGGGGGCAAGCTATGGCTACACCTTC. V usage is TRBV5-1 and J usage is TRBJ1-2; TRBD1 matches at 11 bases. There are 16 residues in the CDR3. The germline V gene encodes CDR1 SGHRS and CDR2 YFSETQ. V trimming: 0 bases; J trimming: 4 bases; junction bases outside the gene matches: 5.

The gene calls are TRBV11-3 and TRBJ1-3, with D unclear. The CDR3 totals 13 residues. The V gene's germline CDR1 is SGHNT and CDR2 YENEEA. V was trimmed by 5 bases and J by 5 bases, leaving 10 bases between them. This CDR3 reads CASSPKGRNTIYF. The CDR3 nucleotides read TGTGCCAGCAGCCCTAAAGGCCGAAACACCATATATTTT.

The CDR3 loop reads CASSSRDLYNEQFF. In DNA, the CDR3 is TGTGCCAGCAGCTCCCGGGACTTGTACAATGAGCAGTTCTTC. The chain has TRBV5-4 and TRBJ2-1, with a tentative D call TRBD2 (6 bases). The ends were cut back, 3 bases at V and 4 bases at J, with 11 bases in the middle. From germline, CDR1 is SGHNT and CDR2 YYREEE (reference sequence). This CDR3 is 14 amino acids long.

The chain uses TRBV13 and TRBJ1-1; D is undetermined. The CDR3 covers 15 residues. Germline V gene sequence: CDR1 PRHDT, CDR2 FYEKMQ (reference sequence). Between the trimmed V and J ends, which lost 5 bases and 1 base, there was a span of 14 bases. The CDR3 region has the DNA TGTGCCAGCAGCCCGAGTTCGTTTGAGAACACTGAAGCTTTCTTT. Amino acids: CASSPSSFENTEAFF.

A note on this clone: Different DNA sequences within this sample yield the same CDR3. The chain is built from TRBV18 and TRBJ2-7; tentative D call: TRBD2 (5 bases). The CDR3 spans 14 residues. With 4 bases removed from V and 3 bases from J, the gap between germline ends came to 13 bases. Per the germline V gene, CDR1 is KGHSH and CDR2 is LQKENI. The CDR3 spells CASSRTGFSYEQYF. In DNA form, the CDR3 reads TGTGCCAGCTCACGAACGGGATTCAGCTACGAGCAGTACTTC.

The rearrangement joins TRBV6-5 to TRBJ1-4; no firm D call. The CDR3 loop spans 15 amino acids. V was shortened by 2 bases and J by 0 bases, with 7 bases between the two germline ends. In germline, CDR1 is MNHEY, CDR2 SVGAGI. The CDR3 is CASSYGQTTNEKLFF. The CDR3 DNA sequence: TGTGCCAGCAGTTACGGGCAGACAACTAATGAAAAACTGTTTTTT.

There are a few counts of this clone. J is TRBJ1-1 and V is TRBV11-2, with D tentatively TRBD1 (6 bases). The germline CDR1 and CDR2 sequences are SGHAT and FQNNGV. Trimming took off 1 base at V and 4 bases at J, with 13 bases between the two ends. This CDR3 is built from 15 residues. The CDR3 coding sequence is TGTGCCAGCAGCTTAGCTCGGGGGCAGGGCACTGAAGCTTTCTTT. It translates to CASSLARGQGTEAFF.

This clone was detected once. Additional DNA sequences in this sample encode the identical CDR3. The gene calls are TRBV18 and TRBJ1-2; no clear D. This CDR3 has 12 residues. Trimming took off 3 bases at V and 6 bases at J, with 8 bases between the two ends. The V gene's germline CDR1 is KGHSH and CDR2 LQKENI. DNA for the CDR3: TGTGCCAGCTCACCGGTGAGAGATGGCTACACCTTC. Its protein is CASSPVRDGYTF.

The chain recombines TRBV10-3 with TRBJ2-7, with 12 bases lining up with TRBD1. Trimming at V came to 5 bases and at J to 6 bases, leaving 5 bases not matched to a gene. CDR1 is ENHRY and CDR2 is SYGVKD in the germline V gene. The CDR3 length is 14 residues. CDR3 loop: CAISSGQGAFEQYF. The CDR3 DNA is TGTGCCATCAGTTCGGGACAGGGGGCTTTCGAGCAGTACTTC.

This chain connects TRBV4-1 to TRBJ2-2, with no clear D. Trimming removed 1 base from V and 2 bases from J, with 5 bases in between. The CDR3 extends over 14 amino acids. Germline CDR1 is MGHRA and CDR2 is YSYEKL. The CDR3 DNA sequence: TGCGCCAGCAGCCAAGGGTTTAACACCGGGGAGCTGTTTTTT. It translates to CASSQGFNTGELFF.

This rearrangement joins TRBV5-1 to TRBJ1-3; 7 bases are shared with TRBD1. The V gene end was trimmed by 0 bases and the J gene end by 3 bases; junction bases not matched to a gene: 12. The CDR3 runs to 18 residues. CDR1 SGHRS and CDR2 YFSETQ come from the germline V gene. In nucleotides, the CDR3 is TGCGCCAGCAGCTTGGGGGGCACCGCGGGACAGCTTGGAAACACCATATATTTT. Translated, it gives CASSLGGTAGQLGNTIYF.

The V gene is TRBV4-3, the J gene TRBJ2-3; D not certain. Per germline, CDR1 LGHNA and CDR2 YSLEER. The germline V and J ends were trimmed by 1 base and 3 bases, with 14 bases remaining between them. The CDR3 loop spans 16 amino acids. CDR3 sequence (DNA): TGCGCCAGCAGCCAAGGTTTCCAGGCGAGGACAGATACGCAGTATTTT. Its protein product is CASSQGFQARTDTQYF.

This clone was observed once. The chain employs TRBV4-2 and TRBJ2-1; maybe TRBD1 (8 bases). The CDR3 loop spans 17 amino acids. The germline V and J ends were trimmed by 0 bases and 7 bases, with 19 bases remaining between them. Germline values: CDR1 LGHNA, CDR2 YNFKEQ. The DNA for the CDR3 is TGTGCCAGCAGCCAAGATTTGAACAGGGGGGGTGGTAATGAGCAGTTCTTC. Translation: CASSQDLNRGGGNEQFF.

The chain employs TRBV2 and TRBJ1-5; 8 bases fit TRBD1. V lost 4 bases, J lost 6 bases, and 2 bases stayed unmatched. Per germline, CDR1 SNHLY and CDR2 FYNNEI. The CDR3 extends over 13 amino acids. This CDR3 reads CASSVTGGQPQHF. CDR3 nucleotides: TGTGCCAGCAGTGTAACAGGGGGTCAGCCCCAGCATTTT.

The V call is TRBV13, the J call TRBJ2-6; D gene ambiguous. Germline assignment: CDR1 PRHDT and CDR2 FYEKMQ (reference sequence). The V and J ends lost 5 bases and 0 bases respectively, with 17 bases between them. The CDR3 contains 18 residues. This chain's CDR3 is CASSVYSVSYSGANVLTF. CDR3 DNA: TGTGCCAGCAGCGTCTACAGTGTGTCCTACTCTGGGGCCAACGTCCTGACTTTC. Filled out from reference TRBV13 and TRBJ2-6, the complete variable domain reads AAGVIQSPRHLIKEKRETATLKCYPIPRHDTVYWYQQGPGQDPQFLISFYEKMQSDKGSIPDRFSAQQFSDYHSELNMSSLELGDSALYFCASSVYSVSYSGANVLTFGAGSRLTVL.

This chain links TRBV30 with TRBJ2-2; D is undetermined. V was cut by 3 bases and J by 7 bases, with 21 bases left in between. CDR1 and CDR2 from the germline V gene are GTSNPN and SVGIG (reference sequence). This CDR3 is built from 16 residues. In DNA, the CDR3 is TGTGCCTGGAGCTTTAACGTCCGGTTTGAGGACGGGGAGCTGTTTTTT. The encoded protein is CAWSFNVRFEDGELFF.

As for this clone: The identical CDR3 is also encoded by other nucleotide sequences in the sample. This sequence joins TRBV6-5 and TRBJ2-7, with unresolved D. This CDR3 contains 13 residues. The germline V gene encodes CDR1 MNHEY and CDR2 SVGAGI. Trimming pared 0 bases from V and 3 bases from J, leaving 6 bases between. Here the CDR3 DNA reads TGTGCCAGCAGTTACTCGTTGGGCTACGAGCAGTACTTC. This gives the protein CASSYSLGYEQYF.